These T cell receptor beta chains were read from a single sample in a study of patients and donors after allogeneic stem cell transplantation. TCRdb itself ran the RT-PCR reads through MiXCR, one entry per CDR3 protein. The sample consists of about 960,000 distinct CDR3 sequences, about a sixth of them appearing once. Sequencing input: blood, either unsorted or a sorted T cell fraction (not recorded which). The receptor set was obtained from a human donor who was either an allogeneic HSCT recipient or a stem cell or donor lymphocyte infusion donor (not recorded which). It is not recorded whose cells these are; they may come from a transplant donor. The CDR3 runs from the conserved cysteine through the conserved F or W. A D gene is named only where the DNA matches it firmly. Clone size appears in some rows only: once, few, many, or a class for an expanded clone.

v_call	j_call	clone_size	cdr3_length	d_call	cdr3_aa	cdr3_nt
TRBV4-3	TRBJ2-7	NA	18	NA	CASSQIRDRAGDFYEQYF	TGCGCCAGCAGCCAAATACGGGATCGGGCAGGCGACTTCTACGAGCAGTACTTC
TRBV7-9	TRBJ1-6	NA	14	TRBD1	CASSSRQGYSPLHF	TGTGCCAGCAGCTCAAGACAGGGATATTCACCCCTCCACTTT
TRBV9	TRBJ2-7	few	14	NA	CASSVGITVYEQYF	TGTGCCAGCAGCGTAGGCATAACGGTCTACGAGCAGTACTTC
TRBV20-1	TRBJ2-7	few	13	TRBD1	CSARADRGNEQYF	TGCAGTGCTAGAGCAGACAGGGGCAACGAGCAGTACTTC
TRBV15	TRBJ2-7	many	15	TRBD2	CATSREGLAGYEQYF	TGTGCCACCAGCAGAGAGGGACTAGCGGGCTACGAGCAGTACTTC
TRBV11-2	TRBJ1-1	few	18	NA	CASSSYYTVALTNTEAFF	TGTGCCAGCAGCTCGTACTATACCGTGGCGCTTACGAACACTGAAGCTTTCTTT
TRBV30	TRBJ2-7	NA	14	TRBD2	CAWSPWGGGYEQYF	TGTGCCTGGAGCCCTTGGGGGGGGGGATACGAGCAGTACTTC
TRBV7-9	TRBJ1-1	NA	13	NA	CASSPNKGPEAFF	TGTGCCAGCAGCCCCAACAAGGGACCTGAAGCTTTCTTT
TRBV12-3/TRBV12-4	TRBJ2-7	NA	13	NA	CASRGGKAYEQYF	TGTGCCAGCAGGGGCGGGAAGGCCTACGAGCAGTACTTC
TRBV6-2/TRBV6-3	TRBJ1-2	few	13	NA	CASSPDLNYGYTF	TGTGCCAGCAGCCCCGATCTAAACTATGGCTACACCTTC
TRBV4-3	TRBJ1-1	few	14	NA	CASSLARMATEAFF	TGCGCCAGCAGCCTCGCGCGCATGGCCACTGAAGCCTTCTTT
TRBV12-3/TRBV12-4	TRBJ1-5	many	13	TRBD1	CASSPGQGGSQHF	TGTGCCAGCAGTCCGGGACAGGGGGGTTCCCAGCATTTT
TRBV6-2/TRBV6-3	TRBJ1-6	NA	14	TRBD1	CASGDRASTSPLHF	TGTGCCAGCGGGGACAGGGCTTCCACTTCACCCCTCCACTTT
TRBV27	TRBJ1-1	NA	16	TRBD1	CASSLVLGRGETEAFF	TGTGCCAGCAGTTTAGTGTTGGGCAGGGGGGAGACTGAAGCTTTCTTT
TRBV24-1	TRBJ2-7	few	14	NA	CATSDSDRTYEQYF	TGTGCCACCAGTGATTCGGACAGAACCTACGAGCAGTACTTC
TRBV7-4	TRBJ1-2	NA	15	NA	CASSFSEITNYGYTF	TGTGCCAGCAGCTTTTCCGAAATCACCAACTATGGCTACACCTTC
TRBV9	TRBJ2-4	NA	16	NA	CASSSHRVAAKNIQYF	TGTGCCAGCAGCTCCCACAGGGTGGCGGCCAAAAACATTCAGTACTTC
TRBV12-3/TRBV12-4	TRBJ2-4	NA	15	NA	CASSSEGGIINIQYF	TGTGCCAGCAGTTCTGAAGGGGGGATTATTAACATTCAGTACTTC